These 16 T cell receptor beta chains share one sample of origin, sequenced in a study of CD8 T cells in ankylosing spondylitis. One entry per CDR3 protein, called by TCRdb with MiXCR from the 5' RACE reads. Here the sample spans about 120,000 distinct CDR3 sequences, around 13% being singletons. The sample comprised blood, either unsorted or a sorted T cell fraction (not recorded which). The receptors shown here come from a female donor with ankylosing spondylitis or in good health (not recorded which).

This clonotype showed up just a few times. The chain recombines TRBV5-1 with TRBJ1-6; a weak D match, TRBD1 (6 bases). Germline loops: CDR1 SGHRS, CDR2 YFSETQ. The V end was cut by 0 bases, the J end by 0 bases, with 10 bases between. CDR3 size: 17 residues. The DNA for the CDR3 is TGCGCCAGCAGCTTGGGCGACAGGAGCTCCTATAATTCACCCCTCCACTTT. Translation gives CASSLGDRSSYNSPLHF.

The V gene is TRBV5-1, the J gene TRBJ2-1, with TRBD2 identical over 8 bases. V dropped 3 bases and J dropped 6; count of bases not matched to a gene: 11. This CDR3 comprises 16 residues. Germline V gene data show CDR1 as SGHRS and CDR2 as YFSETQ. CDR3 sequence (DNA): TGCGCCAGCAGCTCCGACGGGCTAAGCGGGGGCAATGAGCAGTTCTTC. Protein product: CASSSDGLSGGNEQFF.

The chain uses TRBV18 and TRBJ1-3; D gene uncertain. Germline assignment: CDR1 KGHSH and CDR2 LQKENI. Trimming removed 6 bases from V and 0 bases from J, with 15 bases in between. This CDR3 has 16 residues. The DNA for the CDR3 is TGTGCCAGCTCCTCAACGACGGTGAGCTCTGGAAACACCATATATTTT. Translated: CASSSTTVSSGNTIYF.

This chain connects TRBV12-3 or TRBV12-4 to TRBJ2-3; 11 bases map to TRBD2. This CDR3 comprises 18 residues. V lost 3 bases and J lost 6; bases outside the gene matches: 14. CDR3 in amino acids: CASSFPTRLAGWADTQYF. DNA of the CDR3: TGTGCCAGCAGTTTCCCGACCCGACTAGCGGGGTGGGCCGATACGCAGTATTTT.

This chain uses TRBV7-4 with TRBJ2-7; the match to TRBD2 covers 10 bases. The CDR3 is made up of 13 amino acids. Germline values: CDR1 SGHVT, CDR2 SQSDAQ. Trimming removed 6 bases from V and 5 bases from J; junction bases left unmatched: 4. The CDR3 coding sequence is TGTGCCAGCAGGCTAGCGGGAGTGGACGAGCAGTACTTC. Protein sequence: CASRLAGVDEQYF.

V is TRBV7-2 and J is TRBJ1-6; TRBD1 agrees at 9 bases. J gave up 10 bases and V 4 bases, and 11 bases lay outside the gene matches. This CDR3 has 16 amino acids. Germline loops: CDR1 SGHTA, CDR2 FQGNSA. The CDR3 nucleotides are TGTGCCAGCAGCTCCCAACCGGGACAGGGTTACTCACCCCTCCACTTT. Its translation: CASSSQPGQGYSPLHF.

In this sample, this clonotype turned up a few times. This chain connects TRBV7-2 to TRBJ2-3; D is uncertain. Trimming left V 4 bases short and J 1 base short, with 12 bases between. The germline CDR1 and CDR2 sequences are SGHTA and FQGNSA. The CDR3 contains 15 residues. This CDR3 is CASSYRPAGTDTQYF. The CDR3 bases are TGTGCCAGCAGCTACCGACCGGCGGGCACAGATACGCAGTATTTT.

This clonotype was detected only a few times. V usage is TRBV27 and J usage is TRBJ2-3; D is uncertain. CDR3 length: 13 residues. Germline V CDR1 and CDR2: MNHEY, SMNVEV (reference sequence). Trimming took off 6 bases at V and 4 bases at J, with 11 bases between the two ends. In DNA form, the CDR3 reads TGTGCCAGCAGACTTTGGACGGCAGATACGCAGTATTTT. It codes for CASRLWTADTQYF.

This clonotype was counted between two and nine times. This sequence joins TRBV29-1 and TRBJ1-2; 7 nucleotides align to TRBD1. CDR1 and CDR2 from the germline V gene are SQVTM and ANQGSEA. This CDR3 contains 18 residues. Unmatched junction bases numbered 19, after V lost 3 bases and J lost 3 bases. CDR3 residues: CSVDPAPSALDRDYGYTF. Written as DNA, the CDR3 is TGCAGCGTTGACCCGGCACCTTCGGCCCTCGACAGGGACTATGGCTACACCTTC.

V is TRBV10-3 and J is TRBJ2-7, with D possibly being TRBD1 (6 bases). Trimming shortened V by 8 bases and J by 7 bases, and 15 bases separated the two germline ends. This CDR3 contains 12 residues. CDR1 and CDR2 from the germline V gene are ENHRY and SYGVKD. The CDR3 loop reads CAIPRDTGEQYF. DNA of the CDR3: TGTGCCATCCCTCGGGACACGGGGGAGCAGTACTTC.

The sample holds many counts of this clonotype. This chain connects TRBV12-3 or TRBV12-4 to TRBJ2-3; no firm D call. V was clipped by 6 bases and J by 2 bases, with 9 bases between them. The CDR3 contains 13 residues. The CDR3 region has the DNA TGTGCCAGCAGAGAGTGGGTCACAGATACGCAGTATTTT. Encoded protein: CASREWVTDTQYF.

This clonotype has at least ten counts. This chain uses TRBV7-3 with TRBJ2-1; weak D call: TRBD2 (6 bases). This CDR3 is 14 amino acids long. V lost 2 bases, J lost 2 bases, and 7 bases lay in between. From germline, CDR1 is SGHTA and CDR2 FQGTGA. CDR3 sequence reads: CASSLSGAYNEQFF. CDR3 DNA: TGTGCCAGCAGCTTATCGGGGGCCTACAATGAGCAGTTCTTC.

This clonotype was picked up a small number of times. The rearrangement joins TRBV9 to TRBJ2-2, with D perhaps assigned TRBD1 or TRBD2 (7 bases each). There are 18 residues in the CDR3. Germline CDR1 and CDR2: SGDLS and YYNGEE. Trimming cost V 4 bases and J 0 bases, with 19 bases left between them. The CDR3 reads CASSPRGLADANTGELFF. As DNA, the CDR3 is TGTGCCAGCAGCCCTAGGGGGCTAGCGGACGCGAACACCGGGGAGCTGTTTTTT. The full variable domain, with the rest looked up from reference TRBV9 and TRBJ2-2, is DSGVTQTPKHLITATGQRVTLRCSPRSGDLSVYWYQQSLDQGLQFLIQYYNGEERAKGNILERFSAQQFPDLHSELNLSSLELGDSALYFCASSPRGLADANTGELFFGEGSRLTVL.

This clonotype has ten or more counts. V and J are TRBV7-9 and TRBJ2-7; TRBD1 matches at 8 bases. The J segment lost 2 bases and the V segment lost 3 bases, leaving 3 bases of the junction unmatched. CDR1 and CDR2 (germline): SEHNR, FQNEAQ (reference sequence). The CDR3 loop spans 14 amino acids. CDR3 sequence: CASSFGTGTYEQYF. CDR3 bases: TGTGCCAGCAGCTTTGGGACAGGTACCTACGAGCAGTACTTC.

As DNA, the CDR3 is TGTGCCAGCAGGCCCACCGGGACAGGGACGGATGGCTACACCTTC. Its protein is CASRPTGTGTDGYTF. The chain links TRBV12-3 or TRBV12-4 to TRBJ1-2, with 9 positions matching TRBD1. CDR3 length: 15 amino acids. The V segment lost 6 bases and the J segment 6 bases; nucleotides outside the gene matches: 11.

This clonotype was counted many times. The CDR3 here is CASSLVGTGELFF. CDR3 coding DNA: TGCGCCAGCAGCTTGGTCGGCACCGGGGAGCTGTTTTTT. The chain links TRBV5-1 to TRBJ2-2; the D is unclear. The CDR3 is 13 residues long. Germline V CDR1 and CDR2: SGHRS, YFSETQ. V was trimmed by 0 bases and J by 4 bases, leaving 4 bases between them. Based on the CDR3 plus reference TRBV5-1 and TRBJ2-2, the full variable domain is KAGVTQTPRYLIKTRGQQVTLSCSPISGHRSVSWYQQTPGQGLQFLFEYFSETQRNKGNFPGRFSGRQFSNSRSEMNVSTLELGDSALYLCASSLVGTGELFFGEGSRLTVL.